The subject of this entry is one T cell receptor (beta chain). The antigen is undetermined. This entry belongs to a study of cytomegalovirus exposure and HLA in healthy donors. Study at large: Genotyping of 398 donors showed that 65% to 90% belonged to the Caucasian-associated ancestry cluster. General observations from the study: Most TCR sequences were uncommon, yet certain public TCRs appeared in many donors.

The PCR had 60 Vbeta and 13 Jbeta primers. Profiling relied on immunoSEQ multiplex PCR, and the TCRdb table lists in-frame clones only, not all of them. The sample holds around 94,000 clones, 78% seen once. CDR1 and CDR2 (germline): SGDLS, YYNGEE. The CDR3 has 16 residues. Trimming cost V 3 bases and J 1 base; bases outside gene matches: 4. The rearrangement uses TRBV9 and TRBJ2-3; 11 bases are a match to TRBD2. The sample taken for sequencing was PBMCs. The receptor was derived from a woman aged 35 to 49 in good health and CMV-seropositive. CDR3 DNA sequence: TGTGCCAGCAGCGCCCTACTAGCGGGAGGCACAGATACGCAGTATTTT. Translation gives CASSALLAGGTDTQYF.